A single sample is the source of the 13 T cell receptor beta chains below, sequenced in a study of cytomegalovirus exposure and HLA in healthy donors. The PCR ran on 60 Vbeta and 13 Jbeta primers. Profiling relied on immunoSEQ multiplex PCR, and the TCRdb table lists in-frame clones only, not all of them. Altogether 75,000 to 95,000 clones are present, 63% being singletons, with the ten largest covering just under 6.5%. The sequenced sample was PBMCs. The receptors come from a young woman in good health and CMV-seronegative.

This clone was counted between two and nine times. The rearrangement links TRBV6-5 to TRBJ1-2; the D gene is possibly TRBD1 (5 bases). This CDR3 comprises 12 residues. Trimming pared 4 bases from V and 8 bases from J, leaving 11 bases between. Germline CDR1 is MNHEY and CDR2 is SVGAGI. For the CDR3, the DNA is TGTGCCAGCAGTTGGGGCGCGGGAGGCTACACCTTC. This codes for CASSWGAGGYTF.

CDR3 nucleotides: TGCGCCAGCAGCCAAGTCGCTAGCGGGGGCCCCACAGATACGCAGTATTTT. Amino acid sequence: CASSQVASGGPTDTQYF. V usage is TRBV4-1 and J usage is TRBJ2-3; TRBD2 aligns across 10 bases. The germline V gene has CDR1 MGHRA and CDR2 YSYEKL. V was pared by 1 base and J by 2 bases, with 6 bases of the junction left unmatched. The CDR3 runs 17 residues.

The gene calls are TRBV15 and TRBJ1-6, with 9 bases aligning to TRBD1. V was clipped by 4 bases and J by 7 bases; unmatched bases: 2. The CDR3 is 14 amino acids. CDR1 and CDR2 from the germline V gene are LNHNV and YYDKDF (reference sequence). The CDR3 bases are TGTGCCACCAGCATCGACAGGGGGAATTCACCCCTCCACTTT. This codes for CATSIDRGNSPLHF.

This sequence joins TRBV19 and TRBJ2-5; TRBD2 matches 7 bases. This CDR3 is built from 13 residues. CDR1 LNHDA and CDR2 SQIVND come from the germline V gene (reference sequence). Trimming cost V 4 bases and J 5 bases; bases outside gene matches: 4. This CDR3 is CASSSGTTETQYF. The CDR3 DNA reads TGTGCCAGTAGTAGCGGGACTACGGAGACCCAGTACTTC.

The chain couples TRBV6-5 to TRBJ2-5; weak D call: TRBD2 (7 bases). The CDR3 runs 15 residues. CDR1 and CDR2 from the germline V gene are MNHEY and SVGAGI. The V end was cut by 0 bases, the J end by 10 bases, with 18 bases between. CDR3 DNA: TGTGCCAGCAGTTACTCCTCTGCGGGGGCAGGGGTCCAGTACTTC. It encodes CASSYSSAGAGVQYF.

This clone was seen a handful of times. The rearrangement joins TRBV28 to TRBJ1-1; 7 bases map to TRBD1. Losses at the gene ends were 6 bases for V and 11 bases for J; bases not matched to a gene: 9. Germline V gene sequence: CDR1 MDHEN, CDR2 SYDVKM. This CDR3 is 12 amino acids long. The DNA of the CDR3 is TGTGCCAGCAGCCTGAAGGGGGCCGGGGCTTTCTTT. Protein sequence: CASSLKGAGAFF.

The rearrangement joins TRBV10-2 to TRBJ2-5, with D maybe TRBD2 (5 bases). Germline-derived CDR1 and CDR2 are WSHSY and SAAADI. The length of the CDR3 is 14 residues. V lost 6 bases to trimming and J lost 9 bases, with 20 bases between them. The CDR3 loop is CASREEARIAAQYF. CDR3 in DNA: TGCGCCAGCAGGGAGGAGGCTAGGATCGCGGCCCAGTACTTC.

CDR3 protein: CAWTAELAGLNNEQFF. In nucleotides, the CDR3 is TGTGCCTGGACCGCGGAGCTAGCGGGACTTAACAATGAGCAGTTCTTC. The chain uses TRBV30 and TRBJ2-1, with 9 bases identical to TRBD2. Germline loops: CDR1 GTSNPN, CDR2 SVGIG (reference sequence). The CDR3 extends over 16 amino acids. Trimming cost V 4 bases and J 5 bases; bases outside gene matches: 12.

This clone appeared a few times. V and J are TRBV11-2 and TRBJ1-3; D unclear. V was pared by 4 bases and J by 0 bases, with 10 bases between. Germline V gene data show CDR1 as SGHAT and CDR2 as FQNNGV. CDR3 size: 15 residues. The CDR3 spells CASSSNPLSGNTIYF. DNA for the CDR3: TGTGCCAGCAGCTCTAATCCCCTCTCTGGAAACACCATATATTTT.

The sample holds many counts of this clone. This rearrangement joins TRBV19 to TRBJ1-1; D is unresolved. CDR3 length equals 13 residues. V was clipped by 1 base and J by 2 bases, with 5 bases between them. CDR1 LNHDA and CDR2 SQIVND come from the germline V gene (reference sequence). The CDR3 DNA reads TGTGCCAGTAGTATAGTTTATAACACTGAAGCTTTCTTT. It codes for CASSIVYNTEAFF.

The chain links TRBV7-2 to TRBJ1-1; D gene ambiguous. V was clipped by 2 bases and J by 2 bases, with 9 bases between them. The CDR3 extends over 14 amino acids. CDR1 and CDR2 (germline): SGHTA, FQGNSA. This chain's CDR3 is CASSLSLSNTEAFF. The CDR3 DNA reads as TGTGCCAGCAGCTTATCCCTTTCCAACACTGAAGCTTTCTTT. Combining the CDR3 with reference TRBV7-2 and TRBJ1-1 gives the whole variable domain GAGVSQSPSNKVTEKGKDVELRCDPISGHTALYWYRQSLGQGLEFLIYFQGNSAPDKSGLPSDRFSAERTGGSVSTLTIQRTQQEDSAVYLCASSLSLSNTEAFFGQGTRLTVV.

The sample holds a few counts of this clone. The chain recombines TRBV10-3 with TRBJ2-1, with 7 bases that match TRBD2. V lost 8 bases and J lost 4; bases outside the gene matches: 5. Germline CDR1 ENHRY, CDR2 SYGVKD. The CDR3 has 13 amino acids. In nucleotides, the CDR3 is TGTGCCATCGGGGAGCGGGGATACAATGAGCAGTTCTTC. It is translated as CAIGERGYNEQFF.

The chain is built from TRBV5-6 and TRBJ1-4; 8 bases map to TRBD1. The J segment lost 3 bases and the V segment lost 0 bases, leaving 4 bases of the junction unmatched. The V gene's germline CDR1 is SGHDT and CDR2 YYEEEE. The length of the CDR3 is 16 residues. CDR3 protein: CASSLAGGAANEKLFF. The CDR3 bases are TGTGCCAGCAGCTTGGCAGGGGGCGCAGCTAATGAAAAACTGTTTTTT.